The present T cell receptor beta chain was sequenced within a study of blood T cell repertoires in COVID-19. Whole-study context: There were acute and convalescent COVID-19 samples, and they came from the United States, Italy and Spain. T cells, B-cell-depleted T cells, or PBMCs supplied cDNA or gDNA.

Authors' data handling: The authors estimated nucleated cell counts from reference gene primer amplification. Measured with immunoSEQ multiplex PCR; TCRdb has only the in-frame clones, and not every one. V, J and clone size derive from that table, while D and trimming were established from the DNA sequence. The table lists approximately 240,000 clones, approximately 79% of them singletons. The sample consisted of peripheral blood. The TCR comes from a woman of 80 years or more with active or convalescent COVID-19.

CDR3 loop: CASSTRSIGSSYNEQFF. In DNA, the CDR3 is TGTGCCAGTAGTACCCGTTCAATCGGGAGCTCCTACAATGAGCAGTTCTTC. The chain recombines TRBV19 with TRBJ2-1; weak D call: TRBD2 (6 bases). The CDR3 is 17 residues long. The germline CDR1 and CDR2 sequences are LNHDA and SQIVND (reference sequence). Trimming left V 4 bases short and J 0 bases short, with 16 bases between.